The rows below give T cell receptor beta chains drawn from one sample of a study of T-cell memory formation after mild COVID-19. TCRdb processed the 5' RACE reads anew with MiXCR; each CDR3 protein has one entry. The table has about 560,000 distinct CDR3 sequences, roughly 17% seen once; the top ten hold 12%. The sample consisted of PBMCs or a T cell subset sorted from them (not recorded which). The receptor source for this set is an adult woman who had mild COVID-19 (a few samples of this study predate the infection). Cell type and time point are not known. Each CDR3 is given with its conserved first and last residue.

V gene	J gene	CDR3 protein
TRBV6-1	TRBJ1-5	CASSDYGGPRPQHF
TRBV13	TRBJ1-1	CASSLGDTGTFF
TRBV7-2	TRBJ1-2	CASSLQQGRPGDGYTF
TRBV29-1	TRBJ2-7	CSVEEPRGNEQYF
TRBV15	TRBJ2-4	CATRERWLENIQYF
TRBV5-4	TRBJ2-5	CASSFAEGVETQYF
TRBV7-9	TRBJ1-1	CASSLDTANTEAFF
TRBV5-1	TRBJ2-3	CASSSSSGLAGVTGTQYF
TRBV5-1	TRBJ2-7	CASSHTTGSRGGEQYF
TRBV5-1	TRBJ2-3	CASSLAGRGLPDTQYF
TRBV2	TRBJ2-7	CASMLDRDHEQYF
TRBV4-2	TRBJ1-5	CASSPERTGVYQPQHF
TRBV15	TRBJ2-3	CATSRALREGQYF
TRBV12-3/TRBV12-4	TRBJ2-1	CASRLLAGLHNEQFF
TRBV6-2/TRBV6-3	TRBJ2-7	CASRWTSDFYEQYF
TRBV12-3/TRBV12-4	TRBJ2-7	CASSPPGLAPHEQYF
TRBV4-3	TRBJ2-1	CASSQALDPSYNEQFF
TRBV4-1	TRBJ1-5	CASSQDLAQPQHF
TRBV13	TRBJ1-2	CASSSGWSPQVGYTF
TRBV7-9	TRBJ2-5	CASTPRGGFTGETQYF
TRBV11-2	TRBJ2-2	CASSLGPTGELFF
TRBV7-3	TRBJ2-3	CASSNGKGTQYF
TRBV6-1	TRBJ2-6	CASSERGSGANVLTF
TRBV6-5	TRBJ2-3	CASSPEAGGMTDTQYF
TRBV7-3	TRBJ2-3	CASRIRVSTDTQYF
TRBV20-1	TRBJ1-3	CSARSTGRNTIYF
TRBV7-9	TRBJ1-1	CASSSRGSTEAFF
TRBV5-1	TRBJ1-1	CASSLVSTEFGLMTEAFF
TRBV9	TRBJ1-5	CASSVPLPYSNQPQHF
TRBV7-9	TRBJ1-1	CASRGRMNTEAFF
TRBV12-3/TRBV12-4	TRBJ1-6	CASTGNRMNNSPLHF
TRBV20-1	TRBJ1-1	CSAEIGGRVNTEAFF
TRBV29-1	TRBJ1-1	CSVATGKSTEAFF
TRBV19	TRBJ1-2	CASRLDPQQASYTF
TRBV12-3/TRBV12-4	TRBJ2-5	CASSMTSGGYGETQYF
TRBV5-1	TRBJ2-3	CASSLDGGTSTDTQYF
TRBV29-1	TRBJ1-1	CSVETGGASAFF
TRBV5-1	TRBJ2-3	CASSDLVGSRADTQYF
TRBV5-1	TRBJ2-2	CASSLDAGTGELFF
TRBV7-9	TRBJ1-2	CASSLSPPGENYGYTF
TRBV12-5	TRBJ2-3	CASGTGDSSTDTQYF
TRBV19	TRBJ1-6	CASSTIPGTAKSSPLHF
TRBV6-5	TRBJ2-7	CASRLAGGGNYEQYF
TRBV29-1	TRBJ1-2	CSVEGSRQGTYGYTF
TRBV12-3/TRBV12-4	TRBJ2-3	CASSRGVDTQYF
TRBV25-1	TRBJ2-5	CASSESGGPYQETQYF
TRBV3-1	TRBJ1-1	CASSQDLWPPSMPNTEAFF
TRBV12-3/TRBV12-4	TRBJ1-5	CASSLAMSYHQPQHF
TRBV7-8	TRBJ1-5	CASSLSRYQPQHF
TRBV24-1	TRBJ2-3	CATSDAGGRADTQYF
TRBV20-1	TRBJ2-5	CSADRLAGDETQYF
TRBV29-1	TRBJ2-3	CSVGLAQGFSGYADTQYF
TRBV12-3/TRBV12-4	TRBJ2-2	CAATRGGGIGELFF
TRBV27	TRBJ2-1	CASRGLAGSNEQFF
TRBV12-3/TRBV12-4	TRBJ2-1	CASSQGLAGGMYQFF
TRBV6-2/TRBV6-3	-	CASSYSGTGGYEQYF
TRBV24-1	TRBJ2-3	CATSDLDGIGGDTQYF
TRBV7-2	TRBJ2-3	CASSPSGMVDTQYF
TRBV20-1	TRBJ2-4	CSATDRNIQYF
TRBV7-9	TRBJ2-5	CASSLSVYQETQYF